One and the same sample provided the 5 T cell receptor beta chains below, sequenced in a study of Ad26.COV2.S vaccination and SARS-CoV-2 variants. The method was immunoSEQ multiplex PCR; TCRdb's version includes in-frame clones alone and lacks a portion of them. The sample consists of over 350,000 clones, approximately 86% of them appearing once. Sample treatment: about 20 received Ad26.COV2.S at low or high dose, single or two shots; 5 received placebo; per-sample allocation not given. Repertoires come from day 63 after the first vaccine or placebo injection. Sample: peripheral blood, taken in a trial of Ad26.COV2.S vaccine versus placebo. These receptor sequences come from a person between 18 and 65 years old who received the Ad26.COV2.S COVID-19 vaccine or a placebo.

The chain recombines TRBV7-2 with TRBJ2-5; D is possibly TRBD1 (5 bases). The CDR3 extends over 12 amino acids. V was pared by 5 bases and J by 5 bases, with 9 bases between. CDR1 and CDR2 from the germline V gene are SGHTA and FQGNSA. The CDR3 DNA reads TGTGCCAGCAGCGAAGCAGGGGAGACCCAGTACTTC. Its protein product is CASSEAGETQYF.

The chain combines TRBV5-4 with TRBJ2-7; tentatively, D is TRBD1 (6 bases). V was cut by 4 bases and J by 0 bases, with 14 bases left in between. Germline values: CDR1 SGHNT, CDR2 YYREEE (reference sequence). The CDR3 has 15 residues. The CDR3 is CASSRWGLSSYEQYF. For the CDR3, the DNA is TGTGCCAGCAGCCGGTGGGGGCTAAGCTCCTACGAGCAGTACTTC.

The chain is built from TRBV27 and TRBJ2-7; 9 nucleotides match TRBD1. The CDR3 covers 15 residues. Germline V gives CDR1 MNHEY, CDR2 SMNVEV (reference sequence). V lost 5 bases, J lost 4 bases, and 9 bases stayed unmatched. CDR3: CASSPRDRVFYEQYF. Here the CDR3 DNA reads TGTGCCAGCAGTCCTCGGGACAGGGTGTTTTACGAGCAGTACTTC.

This sequence joins TRBV6-5 and TRBJ1-5; TRBD1 matches 7 bases. Losses at the gene ends were 2 bases for V and 5 bases for J; bases not matched to a gene: 3. This CDR3 is built from 14 residues. The germline V gene encodes CDR1 MNHEY and CDR2 SVGAGI. The CDR3 reads CASSYTTGHQPQHF. In nucleotides, the CDR3 is TGTGCCAGCAGTTACACGACAGGGCATCAGCCCCAGCATTTT.

This clone appeared a single time. The genes are TRBV7-9 and TRBJ1-2; the D gene is possibly TRBD1 (5 bases). CDR3 length: 16 residues. Trimming took off 4 bases at V and 2 bases at J, with 17 bases between the two ends. Germline V lookup: CDR1 SEHNR, CDR2 FQNEAQ (reference sequence). CDR3 coding DNA: TGTGCCAGCAGCTCAGATCTACAGGAGGGGAACTATGGCTACACCTTC. Its protein is CASSSDLQEGNYGYTF.